This TCR beta chain emerged from a study of vaccination and CD4 T cells after COVID-19. Remarks on this clonotype: Its antigen remains unidentified.

Cultured CD4+ T cell DNA was sequenced using the Oncomine TCR Beta short-read assay. TCRdb redid the calling of the PCR reads with MiXCR, one entry per CDR3 protein. The profile shows about 22,000 distinct CDR3 sequences, around a third of them singletons. Treatment: roughly 11-day PBMC culture with coronavirus spike peptide pools or control peptides (ViraFEST assay). This clonotype was obtained from a human donor with COVID-19. The material sequenced was cultured CD4+ T cells from blood.

In nucleotides, the CDR3 is TGTGCCTGGAGTGTACCCCAGCCCTCCTACGAGCAGTACTTC. It specifies CAWSVPQPSYEQYF. This chain uses TRBV30 with TRBJ2-7; D is undetermined. Germline CDR1 reads GTSNPN; CDR2 reads SVGIG (reference sequence). Deletions cut 0 bases from V and 0 bases from J, with 9 bases between. The CDR3 has 14 amino acids.